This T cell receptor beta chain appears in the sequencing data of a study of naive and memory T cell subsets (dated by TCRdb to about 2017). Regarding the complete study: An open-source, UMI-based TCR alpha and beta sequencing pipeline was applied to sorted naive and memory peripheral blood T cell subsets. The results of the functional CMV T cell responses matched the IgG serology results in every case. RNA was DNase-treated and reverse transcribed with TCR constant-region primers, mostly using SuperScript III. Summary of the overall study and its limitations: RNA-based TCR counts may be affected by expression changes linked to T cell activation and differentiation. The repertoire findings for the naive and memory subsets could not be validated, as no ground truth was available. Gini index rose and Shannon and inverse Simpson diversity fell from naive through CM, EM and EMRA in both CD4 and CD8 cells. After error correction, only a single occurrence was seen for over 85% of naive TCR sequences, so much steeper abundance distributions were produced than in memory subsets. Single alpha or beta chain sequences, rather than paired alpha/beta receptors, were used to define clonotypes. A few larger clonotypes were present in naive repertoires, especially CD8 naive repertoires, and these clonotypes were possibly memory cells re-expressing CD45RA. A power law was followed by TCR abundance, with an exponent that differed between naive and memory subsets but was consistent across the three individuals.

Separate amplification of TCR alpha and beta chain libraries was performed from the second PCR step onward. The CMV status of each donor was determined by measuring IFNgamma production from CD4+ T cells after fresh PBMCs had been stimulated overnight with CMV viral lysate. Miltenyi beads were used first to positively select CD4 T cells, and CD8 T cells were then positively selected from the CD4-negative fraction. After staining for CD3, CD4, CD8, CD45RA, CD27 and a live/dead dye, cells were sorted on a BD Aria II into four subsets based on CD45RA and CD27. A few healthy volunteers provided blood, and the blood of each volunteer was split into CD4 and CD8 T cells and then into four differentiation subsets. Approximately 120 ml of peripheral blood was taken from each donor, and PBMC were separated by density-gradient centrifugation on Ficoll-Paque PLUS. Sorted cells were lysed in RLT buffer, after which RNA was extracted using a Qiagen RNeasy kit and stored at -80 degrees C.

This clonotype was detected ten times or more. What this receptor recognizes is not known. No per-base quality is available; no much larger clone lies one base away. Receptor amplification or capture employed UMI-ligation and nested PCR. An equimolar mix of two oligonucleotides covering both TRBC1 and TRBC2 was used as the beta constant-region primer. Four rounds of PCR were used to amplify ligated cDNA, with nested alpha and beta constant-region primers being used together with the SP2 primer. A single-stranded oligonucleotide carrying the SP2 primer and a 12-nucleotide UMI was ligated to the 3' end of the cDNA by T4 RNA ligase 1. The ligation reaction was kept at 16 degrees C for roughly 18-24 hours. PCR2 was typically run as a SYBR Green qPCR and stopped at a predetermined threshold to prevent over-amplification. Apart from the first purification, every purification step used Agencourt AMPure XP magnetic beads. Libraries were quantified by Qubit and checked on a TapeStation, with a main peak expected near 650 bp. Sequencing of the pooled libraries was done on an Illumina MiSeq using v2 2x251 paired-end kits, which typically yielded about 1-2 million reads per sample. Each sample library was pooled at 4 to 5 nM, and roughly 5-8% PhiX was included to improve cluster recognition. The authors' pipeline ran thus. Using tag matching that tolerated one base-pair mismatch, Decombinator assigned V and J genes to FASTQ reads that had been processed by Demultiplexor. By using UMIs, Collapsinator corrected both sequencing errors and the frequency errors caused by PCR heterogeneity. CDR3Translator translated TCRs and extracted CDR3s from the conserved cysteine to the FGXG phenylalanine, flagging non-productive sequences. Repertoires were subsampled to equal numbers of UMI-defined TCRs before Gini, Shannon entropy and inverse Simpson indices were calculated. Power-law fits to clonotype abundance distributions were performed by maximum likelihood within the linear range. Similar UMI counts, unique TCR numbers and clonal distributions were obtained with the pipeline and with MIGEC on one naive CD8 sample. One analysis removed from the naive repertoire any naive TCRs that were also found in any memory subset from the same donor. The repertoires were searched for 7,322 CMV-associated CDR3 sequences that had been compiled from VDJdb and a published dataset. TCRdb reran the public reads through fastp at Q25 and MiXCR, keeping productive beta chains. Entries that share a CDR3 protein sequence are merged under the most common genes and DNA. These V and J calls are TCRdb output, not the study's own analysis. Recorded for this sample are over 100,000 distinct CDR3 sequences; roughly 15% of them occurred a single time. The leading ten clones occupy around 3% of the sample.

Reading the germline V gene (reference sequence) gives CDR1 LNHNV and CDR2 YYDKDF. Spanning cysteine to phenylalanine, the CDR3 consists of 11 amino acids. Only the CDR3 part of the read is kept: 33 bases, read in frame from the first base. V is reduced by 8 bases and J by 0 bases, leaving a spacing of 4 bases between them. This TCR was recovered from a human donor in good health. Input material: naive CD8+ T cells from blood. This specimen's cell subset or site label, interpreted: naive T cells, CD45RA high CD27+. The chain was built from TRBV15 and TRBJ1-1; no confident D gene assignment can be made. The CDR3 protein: CATELNTEAFF. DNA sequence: TGTGCCACCGAGTTGAACACTGAAGCTTTCTTT.